The sequence of this T cell receptor (beta chain) was determined in a study of blood T cell repertoires in COVID-19. Looking at the study overall: Acute and convalescent COVID-19 specimens originated in the United States, Italy and Spain. Nucleic acid was either cDNA or gDNA, and it came from T cells, B-cell-depleted T cells, or PBMCs.

The table came from immunoSEQ multiplex PCR; TCRdb's copy has only in-frame clones and leaves some out. The profile shows about 210,000 clones, about four fifths of them singletons. With V trimmed by 0 bases and J by 4 bases, 13 bases remained unmatched. The V gene's germline CDR1 is MGHRA and CDR2 YSYEKL. There are 18 residues in the CDR3. This chain uses TRBV4-1 with TRBJ2-5, with TRBD1 identical over 8 bases. This receptor was obtained from a woman aged 50 to 60 with active or convalescent COVID-19. The sequencing sample was made of peripheral blood. CDR3 DNA sequence: TGCGCCAGCAGCCAAGATAGTCTTACAGGGGGAACTCGAGAGACCCAGTACTTC. It translates to CASSQDSLTGGTRETQYF.